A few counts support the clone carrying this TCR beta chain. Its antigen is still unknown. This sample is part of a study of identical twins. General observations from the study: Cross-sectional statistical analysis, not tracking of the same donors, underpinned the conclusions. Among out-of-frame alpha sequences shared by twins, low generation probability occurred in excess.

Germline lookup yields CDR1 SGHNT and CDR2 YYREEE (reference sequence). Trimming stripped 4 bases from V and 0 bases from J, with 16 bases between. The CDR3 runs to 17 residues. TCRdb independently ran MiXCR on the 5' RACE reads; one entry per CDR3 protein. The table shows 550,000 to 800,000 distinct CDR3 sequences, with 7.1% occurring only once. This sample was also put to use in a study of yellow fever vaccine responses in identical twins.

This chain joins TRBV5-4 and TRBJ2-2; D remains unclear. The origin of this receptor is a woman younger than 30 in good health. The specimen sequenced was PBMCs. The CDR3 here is CASSLEGPPANTGELFF. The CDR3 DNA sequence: TGTGCCAGCAGCCTGGAAGGTCCGCCCGCGAACACCGGGGAGCTGTTTTTT.